This TCR beta chain was identified during a study of T-cell reconstitution after alpha-beta-depleted transplantation in children. General study points: At day 60, the high TCRbeta diversity found in some patients originated from recipient T cells and thymic progenitors that had survived. T-cell numbers and diversity one year post-transplant derived largely from freshly generated T cells. The origin of alpha-beta T cells about two months after transplant was reportedly several hundred expanded graft clones.

The library targeted TCRbeta and was prepared with unique molecular identifiers. TCRdb re-called the PCR reads with MiXCR, one entry per CDR3 protein. This table has 700,000 to 850,000 distinct CDR3 sequences, around 17% appearing once. About this clonotype: What it binds is unknown.

With 2 bases removed from V and 3 bases from J, the gap between germline ends came to 7 bases. CDR1 and CDR2 (germline): DFQATT, SNEGSKA (reference sequence). CDR3 length: 12 amino acids. The sample consisted of PBMCs, mostly from graft donor cells, taken 360 days after TCRalphabeta/CD19-depleted stem cell transplant. The chain is built from TRBV20-1 and TRBJ1-1, with D possibly TRBD1 on 5 matching bases. The TCR comes from a male patient between 5 and 17 years old who had a stem cell transplant for acute lymphoblastic leukemia, so the T cells may come from the graft donor. In DNA form, the CDR3 reads TGCAGTGCTAGACCAGGGTACACTGAAGCTTTCTTT. Its protein product is CSARPGYTEAFF.